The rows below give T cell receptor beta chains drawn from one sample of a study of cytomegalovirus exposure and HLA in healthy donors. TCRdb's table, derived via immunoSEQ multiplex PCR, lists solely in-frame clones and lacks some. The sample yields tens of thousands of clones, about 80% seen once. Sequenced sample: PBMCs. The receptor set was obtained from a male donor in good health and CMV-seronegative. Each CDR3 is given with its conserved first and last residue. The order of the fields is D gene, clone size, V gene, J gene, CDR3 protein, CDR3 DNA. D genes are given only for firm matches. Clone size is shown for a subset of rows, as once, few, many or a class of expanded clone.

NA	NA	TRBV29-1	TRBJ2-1	CSVRGAAHEQFF	TGCAGCGTCCGCGGAGCAGCTCATGAGCAGTTCTTC
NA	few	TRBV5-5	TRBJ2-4	CASSLGVASSDIQYF	TGTGCCAGCAGCTTGGGGGTAGCGAGTTCTGACATTCAGTACTTC
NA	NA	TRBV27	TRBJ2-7	CASSLAAYYEQYF	TGTGCCAGCAGTTTGGCAGCGTACTACGAGCAGTACTTC
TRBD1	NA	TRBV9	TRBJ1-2	CASSVLGTVNYGYTF	TGTGCCAGCAGCGTACTAGGGACAGTAAACTATGGCTACACCTTC
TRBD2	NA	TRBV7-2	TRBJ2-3	CASSLLSSGRRTDTQYF	TGTGCCAGCAGCTTATTGTCTAGCGGGCGTCGCACAGATACGCAGTATTTT
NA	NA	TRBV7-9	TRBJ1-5	CASSLAEEVGQPQHF	TGTGCCAGCAGCTTAGCCGAAGAGGTCGGCCAGCCCCAGCATTTT
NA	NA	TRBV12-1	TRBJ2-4	CASSCRYF	TGTGCCAGCAGCTGCAGGTACTTC
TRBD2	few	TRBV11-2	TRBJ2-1	CASSSSGSHDNEQFF	TGTGCCAGCAGCTCTAGCGGGAGCCATGACAATGAGCAGTTCTTC
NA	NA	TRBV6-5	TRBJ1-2	CASRRGGRTYYGYTF	TGTGCCAGCAGAAGAGGTGGCAGAACCTACTATGGCTACACCTTC
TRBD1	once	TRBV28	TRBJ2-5	CASSHRQGNSLETQYF	TGTGCCAGCAGCCATAGACAGGGAAATTCGTTAGAGACCCAGTACTTC
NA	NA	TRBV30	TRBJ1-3	CAWPGSGNTIYF	TGTGCCTGGCCGGGATCGGGAAACACCATATATTTT
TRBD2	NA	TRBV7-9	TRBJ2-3	CASSATGTITDTQYF	TGTGCCAGCAGCGCTACCGGGACTATCACAGATACGCAGTATTTT
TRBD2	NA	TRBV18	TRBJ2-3	CASSPLQREAPRADTQYF	TGTGCCAGCTCACCCCTCCAGCGGGAGGCCCCCAGGGCAGATACGCAGTATTTT
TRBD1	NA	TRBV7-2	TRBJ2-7	CASSLQFPGQAKF	TGTGCCAGCAGCCTACAATTTCCGGGACAGGCTAAATTC
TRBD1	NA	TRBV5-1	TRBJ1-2	CASSSQGANTNYGYTF	TGCGCCAGCAGCTCACAGGGGGCCAATACTAACTATGGCTACACCTTC
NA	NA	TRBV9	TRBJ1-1	CASSVGVEAFF	TGTGCCAGCAGCGTCGGGGTTGAAGCTTTCTTT
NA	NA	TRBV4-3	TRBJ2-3	CASSQEPSGGTDTQYF	TGCGCCAGCAGCCAAGAGCCCAGCGGAGGCACAGATACGCAGTATTTT
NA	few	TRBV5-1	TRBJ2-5	CASSNLEETQYF	TGCGCCAGCAGCAATTTGGAGGAGACCCAGTACTTC
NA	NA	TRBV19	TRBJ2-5	CASSINQETQYF	TGTGCCAGTAGTATCAACCAAGAGACCCAGTACTTC
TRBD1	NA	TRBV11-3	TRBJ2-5	CASSPGQGGIQETQYF	TGTGCCAGCAGCCCAGGACAGGGGGGAATCCAAGAGACCCAGTACTTC
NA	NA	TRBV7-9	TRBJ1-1	CASSSRLNTEAFF	TGTGCCAGCAGTAGCAGATTGAACACTGAAGCTTTCTTT
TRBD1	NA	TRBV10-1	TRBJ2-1	CASSEWPGGVLNEQFF	TGCGCCAGCAGTGAGTGGCCAGGGGGCGTCCTCAATGAGCAGTTCTTC
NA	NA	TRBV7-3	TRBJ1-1	CASSLLGVTEAFF	TGTGCCAGCAGCTTATTGGGCGTCACGGAAGCTTTCTTT
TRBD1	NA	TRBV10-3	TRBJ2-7	CAISESLGGSYEQYF	TGTGCCATCAGTGAGTCGCTAGGGGGCAGCTACGAGCAGTACTTC
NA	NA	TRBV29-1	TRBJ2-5	CSVYQGSQETQYF	TGCAGCGTTTATCAGGGGTCCCAAGAGACCCAGTACTTC
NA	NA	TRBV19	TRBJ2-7	CASSITGNEQYF	TGTGCCAGTAGTATTACAGGGAACGAGCAGTACTTC
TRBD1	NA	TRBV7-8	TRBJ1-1	CASSSRQGLGTEAFF	TGTGCCAGCTCTTCTAGACAGGGTTTAGGGACTGAAGCTTTCTTT
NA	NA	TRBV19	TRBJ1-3	CASSIAHRTSGNTIYF	TGTGCCAGTAGTATAGCACACAGAACCTCTGGAAACACCATATATTTT
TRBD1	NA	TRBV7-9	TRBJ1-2	CASSLKGQGPQGYTF	TGTGCCAGCAGCTTAAAGGGACAGGGGCCGCAAGGCTACACCTTC
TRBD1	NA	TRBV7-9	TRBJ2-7	CASTWQDRGHEQYF	TGTGCCAGCACCTGGCAGGACAGGGGCCACGAGCAGTACTTC
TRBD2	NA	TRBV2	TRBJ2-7	CATGGGRSYEQYF	TGTGCCACCGGGGGGGGTAGGTCCTACGAGCAGTACTTC